This T cell receptor (beta chain) was found in a study of T cells after yellow fever vaccination. Findings of the study overall: Though it reached lower strength, the secondary response hit its peak faster, day 5 versus 15. Most primary-vaccination clones reappeared after the booster (approximately 95% CD4, about 88% CD8). Abundant clonotypes from the bulk population could get into FACS-sorted repertoires as contaminants.

This clonotype was counted between two and nine times. As yet, its antigen is unknown. TCRdb re-analysed the 5' RACE reads in MiXCR, keeping a single row per CDR3 protein. Of roughly 170,000 distinct CDR3 sequences listed, approximately 6% were seen once; the top ten hold approximately 3%. V dropped 1 base and J dropped 6 bases, with 7 bases sitting between them. The germline V gene has CDR1 MNHNS and CDR2 SASEGT. The CDR3 runs 12 residues. Source: CD4+ T cells sorted from PBMCs, taken on the day of the first yellow fever vaccination. The V gene is TRBV6-1, the J gene TRBJ2-7, with D possibly TRBD1 on 5 matching bases. The sequence was obtained from a man aged 18-30 years who received the YFV17D yellow fever vaccine. CDR3 in amino acids: CASSEEGREQYV. The CDR3 nucleotides read TGTGCCAGCAGTGAAGAGGGGCGCGAGCAGTACGTC.